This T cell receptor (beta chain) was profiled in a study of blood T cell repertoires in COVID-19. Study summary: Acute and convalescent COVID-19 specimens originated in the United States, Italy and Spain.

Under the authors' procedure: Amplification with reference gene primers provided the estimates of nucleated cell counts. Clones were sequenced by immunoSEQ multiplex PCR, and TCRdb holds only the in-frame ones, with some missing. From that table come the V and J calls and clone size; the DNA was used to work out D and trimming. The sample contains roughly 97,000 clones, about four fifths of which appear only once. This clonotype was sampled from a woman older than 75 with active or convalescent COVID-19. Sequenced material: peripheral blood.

The CDR3 sequence: CASRGDRGTDTQYF. CDR3 sequence (DNA): TGTGCCAGCAGGGGGGACAGGGGAACAGATACGCAGTATTTT. V gene TRBV28 combines with J gene TRBJ2-3, with 10 nucleotides matching TRBD1. The junction had 3 bases not matched to a gene; V was cut back by 6 bases and J by 3 bases. This CDR3 comprises 14 residues. The V gene's germline CDR1 is MDHEN and CDR2 SYDVKM.